Below, 15 T cell receptor beta chains from the same sample are listed, as sequenced in a study of blood T cell repertoires in COVID-19. TCRdb keeps only in-frame clones here, not all; method: immunoSEQ multiplex PCR. This sample has a few hundred thousand clones, with approximately 88% found just once. The sample consisted of peripheral blood. The receptors here all came from a middle-aged woman who had recovered from COVID-19.

The V call is TRBV18, the J call TRBJ1-6; the match to TRBD1 covers 7 bases. The CDR3 extends over 14 amino acids. Germline CDR1 is KGHSH and CDR2 is LQKENI. After removal of 6 bases from V and 5 bases from J, the junction contained 4 bases not matched to a gene. CDR3 bases: TGTGCCAGCTCCCCCACAGGGGATAATTCACCCCTCCACTTT. This translates into CASSPTGDNSPLHF.

This clone was recorded a few times. The V gene is TRBV7-9, the J gene TRBJ2-7, with D uncertain. V was pared by 6 bases and J by 3 bases, with 6 bases between. Germline assignment: CDR1 SEHNR and CDR2 FQNEAQ (reference sequence). There are 11 residues in the CDR3. In nucleotides, the CDR3 is TGTGCCAGCAGTTCCGTCTACGAGCAGTACTTC. It translates to CASSSVYEQYF.

The rearrangement joins TRBV7-8 to TRBJ2-7, with TRBD1 matching over 9 bases. CDR1 SGHVS and CDR2 FQNEAQ come from the germline V gene. V dropped 0 bases and J dropped 2; count of bases not matched to a gene: 14. This CDR3 is built from 19 residues. For the CDR3, the DNA is TGTGCCAGCAGCTTAGCAAGTGGCCTTGGGACAGGGAGGGCCTACGAGCAGTACTTC. Protein sequence: CASSLASGLGTGRAYEQYF.

The V call is TRBV19, the J call TRBJ2-4; 13 nucleotides line up with TRBD2. The V and J ends lost 6 bases and 1 base, in that order; junction bases with no gene match: 9. This CDR3 has 18 residues. Germline V lookup: CDR1 LNHDA, CDR2 SQIVND (reference sequence). CDR3 sequence reads: CASRPLAGGQGAKNIQYF. CDR3 nucleotides: TGTGCCAGTAGGCCACTAGCGGGAGGGCAGGGGGCCAAAAACATTCAGTACTTC.

The chain employs TRBV7-2 and TRBJ2-3; weak D call: TRBD1 (6 bases). Germline V lookup: CDR1 SGHTA, CDR2 FQGNSA. V was shortened by 1 base and J by 5 bases, with 13 bases between the two germline ends. This CDR3 contains 15 residues. In DNA form, the CDR3 reads TGTGCCAGCAGCTTAGTTTCAGGGGTTGGAGATACGCAGTATTTT. Amino acids: CASSLVSGVGDTQYF.

The chain combines TRBV30 with TRBJ1-4; D is perhaps TRBD1 (5 bases). The CDR3 totals 15 residues. The V end lost 3 bases, the J end lost 8 bases, and 19 bases lay between the germline ends. Germline V gene lookup returns CDR1 GTSNPN and CDR2 SVGIG (reference sequence). CDR3 DNA sequence: TGTGCCTGGAGCGATGGGACTTCCGTCGGGGAAAAACTGTTTTTT. Translated, it gives CAWSDGTSVGEKLFF.

This clone showed up just once. J is TRBJ1-1 and V is TRBV5-1; TRBD1 matches at 10 bases. J was trimmed by 4 bases and V by 4 bases; bases with no gene match: 10. This CDR3 is 16 amino acids long. CDR1 and CDR2 from the germline V gene are SGHRS and YFSETQ. The CDR3 region is CASSPGGTGDSTEAFF. CDR3 bases: TGCGCCAGCAGCCCTGGCGGGACAGGGGATAGCACTGAAGCTTTCTTT.

The V call is TRBV30, the J call TRBJ1-5; D is uncertain. CDR1 and CDR2 (germline): GTSNPN, SVGIG (reference sequence). The CDR3 length is 14 residues. The V end was cut by 3 bases, the J end by 0 bases, with 9 bases between. CDR3 nucleotide sequence: TGTGCCTGGAGCTATGACTCTAGCAATCAGCCCCAGCATTTT. Its protein is CAWSYDSSNQPQHF.

The chain carries TRBV11-2 and TRBJ1-1; TRBD1 is a possible D gene (5 bases). The CDR3 spans 14 residues. The germline V gene has CDR1 SGHAT and CDR2 FQNNGV. Trimming took off 3 bases at V and 4 bases at J, with 12 bases between the two ends. CDR3 region: CASSFLGGTTEAFF. CDR3 DNA sequence: TGTGCCAGCAGCTTCCTGGGGGGGACCACTGAAGCTTTCTTT.

The chain combines TRBV6-6 with TRBJ2-7, with 7 bases aligning to TRBD2. CDR3 length equals 16 residues. After removal of 0 bases from V and 3 bases from J, the junction contained 8 bases not matched to a gene. Germline loops: CDR1 MNHNY, CDR2 SVGAGI (reference sequence). The CDR3 loop reads CASSYSTPRGGYEQYF. DNA of the CDR3: TGTGCCAGCAGTTACTCGACCCCGCGCGGGGGCTACGAGCAGTACTTC.

This clone was seen just once. The rearrangement joins TRBV27 to TRBJ2-7, with TRBD1 matching over 7 bases. The V gene's germline CDR1 is MNHEY and CDR2 SMNVEV (reference sequence). There are 16 residues in the CDR3. J lost 2 bases, V lost 6 bases, and 13 bases had no gene match. CDR3 DNA sequence: TGTGCCAGCAGGGAACAGGGGCTAAGCCAAACCTACGAGCAGTACTTC. This gives the protein CASREQGLSQTYEQYF.

V gene TRBV3-1 (or the pseudogene TRBV3-2) combines with J gene TRBJ2-4, with 11 bases lining up with TRBD1. V shed 5 bases and J 6 bases; nucleotides not matched to a gene: 3. CDR1 and CDR2 from the germline V gene are LGHDT and YNNKEL (reference sequence). This CDR3 has 14 residues. CDR3 amino acids: CASSEGTGGNIQYF. In nucleotides, the CDR3 is TGTGCCAGCAGCGAAGGGACAGGGGGAAACATTCAGTACTTC.

The chain has TRBV3-1 (or the pseudogene TRBV3-2) and TRBJ1-2; a possible D gene is TRBD1 (6 bases). V gave up 0 bases and J gave up 4 bases, with 15 bases separating them. Germline CDR1 reads LGHDT; CDR2 reads YNNKEL (reference sequence). CDR3 length: 16 amino acids. CDR3 nucleotide sequence: TGTGCCAGCAGCCAAGAGTTGGGACACTGGTCCTATGGCTACACCTTC. It encodes CASSQELGHWSYGYTF.

For this clone: This sample also contains other DNA sequences that code for the same CDR3. The chain couples TRBV2 to TRBJ2-5, with no clear D. Germline lookup yields CDR1 SNHLY and CDR2 FYNNEI. V was pared by 3 bases and J by 7 bases, with 12 bases between. This CDR3 is built from 13 residues. The CDR3 bases are TGTGCCAGCAGTGACGTTGGCCGAGGGACCCAGTACTTC. Protein product: CASSDVGRGTQYF.

The V gene is TRBV2, the J gene TRBJ1-2; D perhaps matches TRBD1 (6 bases). Trimming stripped 6 bases from V and 6 bases from J, with 14 bases between. This CDR3 comprises 13 residues. Germline CDR1 and CDR2: SNHLY and FYNNEI. The CDR3: CASRAGVVDGYTF. The CDR3 DNA sequence: TGTGCCAGCAGGGCAGGGGTTGTCGATGGCTACACCTTC.